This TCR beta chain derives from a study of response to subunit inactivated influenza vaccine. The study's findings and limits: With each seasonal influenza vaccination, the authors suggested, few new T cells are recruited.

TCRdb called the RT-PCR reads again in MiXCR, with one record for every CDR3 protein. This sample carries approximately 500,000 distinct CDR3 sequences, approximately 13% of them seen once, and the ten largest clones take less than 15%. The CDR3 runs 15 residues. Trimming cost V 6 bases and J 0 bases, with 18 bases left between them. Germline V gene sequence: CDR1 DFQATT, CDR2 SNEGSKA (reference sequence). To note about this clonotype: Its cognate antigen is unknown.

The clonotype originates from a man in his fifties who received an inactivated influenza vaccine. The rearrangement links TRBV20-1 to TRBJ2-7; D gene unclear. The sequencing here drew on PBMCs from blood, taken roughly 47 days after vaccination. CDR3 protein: CSATQLPNDSYEQYF. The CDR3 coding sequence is TGCAGTGCCACCCAACTACCTAATGACTCCTACGAGCAGTACTTC.